These 30 T cell receptor beta chains came from one sample sequenced in a study of monozygotic twins with inflammatory bowel disease. TCRdb re-analyzed the 5' RACE reads; it lists each CDR3 protein once, without DNA. This listing includes approximately 210,000 distinct CDR3 sequences. The sequenced material came from blood. All receptors derive from a human donor with ulcerative colitis or Crohn's disease, or a healthy co-twin of an affected twin (not recorded which).

V usage is TRBV5-1 and J usage is TRBJ2-4; TCRdb returns TRBD2, unconfirmable since there is no DNA. This CDR3 comprises 17 residues. Germline CDR1 and CDR2: SGHRS and YFSETQ. The CDR3 here is CASSSTTSGGTQNIQYF.

The chain recombines TRBV27 with TRBJ2-7; TCRdb's assignment of TRBD1 cannot be checked, as there is no DNA. CDR1 is MNHEY and CDR2 is SMNVEV in the germline V gene (reference sequence). CDR3 size: 14 residues. The CDR3 loop is CASSYTWGSGEQYF.

This sequence joins TRBV7-2 and TRBJ2-5; TCRdb outputs TRBD2, but without DNA this stays unchecked. Germline V gives CDR1 SGHTA, CDR2 FQGNSA. The CDR3 is made up of 17 amino acids. CDR3 loop: CASSFAPLAGVGETQYF.

The chain carries TRBV20-1 and TRBJ2-3; there is no DNA to check the TCRdb D call of TRBD2. Germline V lookup: CDR1 DFQATT, CDR2 SNEGSKA (reference sequence). The CDR3 runs 13 residues. CDR3 residues: CSAPKVGEDTQYF.

This chain links TRBV7-2 with TRBJ2-3; as DNA is missing, the TRBD1 call by TCRdb cannot be tested. CDR1 SGHTA and CDR2 FQGNSA come from the germline V gene. The CDR3 runs 13 residues. The CDR3 spells CASSTGTPRVQYF.

This rearrangement joins TRBV5-1 to TRBJ2-2; absent DNA, TCRdb's TRBD1 call cannot be checked. The CDR3 length is 15 residues. CDR1 and CDR2 from the germline V gene are SGHRS and YFSETQ. CDR3 sequence reads: CASSMQGSYTGELFF.

The chain joins TRBV5-5 to TRBJ1-1; TCRdb selects TRBD1, and the lack of DNA leaves this call unchecked. Germline values: CDR1 SGHKS, CDR2 YYEKEE (reference sequence). The CDR3 runs to 16 residues. The CDR3 loop is CASSLHAGTGDTEAFF.

The chain is built from TRBV7-9 and TRBJ1-1. CDR3 length: 11 residues. CDR1 and CDR2 (germline): SEHNR, FQNEAQ (reference sequence). The CDR3 sequence is CASSLLSEAFF.

The chain has TRBV7-2 and TRBJ1-1; TCRdb lists TRBD1, though no DNA is available to test this call. Germline-derived CDR1 and CDR2 are SGHTA and FQGNSA. The CDR3 spans 14 residues. The CDR3 sequence: CASSLWGGNTEAFF.

The J gene is TRBJ1-5, the V gene TRBV6-6. CDR1 and CDR2 (germline): MNHNY, SVGAGI (reference sequence). The CDR3 covers 12 residues. CDR3 residues: CASSYPDQPQHF.

The gene calls are TRBV19 and TRBJ2-5; without DNA, the TCRdb call of TRBD2 cannot be checked. The CDR3 loop spans 11 amino acids. Per the germline V gene, CDR1 is LNHDA and CDR2 is SQIVND (reference sequence). This CDR3 reads CASRLAETQYF.

The chain carries TRBV7-3 and TRBJ2-5; lacking DNA, the TRBD1 call made by TCRdb goes unchecked. CDR1 is SGHTA and CDR2 is FQGTGA in the germline V gene. The CDR3 extends over 13 amino acids. The CDR3 is CASSLRREETQYF. The whole variable domain, remainder taken from reference TRBV7-3 and TRBJ2-5, is GAGVSQTPSNKVTEKGKYVELRCDPISGHTALYWYRQSLGQGPEFLIYFQGTGAADDSGLPNDRFFAVRPEGSVSTLKIQRTERGDSAVYLCASSLRREETQYFGPGTRLLVL.

The V gene is TRBV2, the J gene TRBJ1-1; the D gene TCRdb calls, TRBD1, cannot be checked with no DNA. The CDR3 extends over 16 amino acids. Germline loops: CDR1 SNHLY, CDR2 FYNNEI. The CDR3 reads CASSEAARGMNTEAFF.

The CDR3: CASSLVQGTEAFF. V usage is TRBV7-9 and J usage is TRBJ1-1; lacking DNA, the TRBD1 call made by TCRdb goes unchecked. This CDR3 contains 13 residues. Germline CDR1 reads SEHNR; CDR2 reads FQNEAQ (reference sequence).

This chain uses TRBV6-1 with TRBJ2-4; TCRdb lists TRBD1, though no DNA is available to test this call. This CDR3 comprises 19 residues. Germline V gene data show CDR1 as MNHNS and CDR2 as SASEGT. The CDR3 sequence is CASSEGPGAKTLAKNIQYF.

The chain employs TRBV14 and TRBJ2-3; with no DNA, the TCRdb D assignment of TRBD1 cannot be verified. Germline CDR1 and CDR2: SGHDN and FVKESK. The CDR3 contains 17 residues. The CDR3 sequence is CASSSFLQGPSTDTQYF.

The chain combines TRBV5-1 with TRBJ2-3. Per germline, CDR1 SGHRS and CDR2 YFSETQ. The CDR3 loop spans 14 amino acids. The CDR3 sequence is CASSLRTSTDTQYF.

The chain couples TRBV27 to TRBJ1-5; TCRdb gives TRBD1 as the D gene, but with no DNA this cannot be confirmed. The CDR3 is 15 residues long. CDR1 and CDR2 from the germline V gene are MNHEY and SMNVEV (reference sequence). CDR3 in amino acids: CASSTGTLSNQPQHF.

The rearrangement links TRBV5-1 to TRBJ1-4. Germline CDR1 reads SGHRS; CDR2 reads YFSETQ. The CDR3 is 14 amino acids. The CDR3 spells CASSSGKISEKLFF. Drawing the rest from reference TRBV5-1 and TRBJ1-4, the complete variable domain is KAGVTQTPRYLIKTRGQQVTLSCSPISGHRSVSWYQQTPGQGLQFLFEYFSETQRNKGNFPGRFSGRQFSNSRSEMNVSTLELGDSALYLCASSSGKISEKLFFGSGTQLSVL.

This chain connects TRBV10-3 to TRBJ2-3; checking the TCRdb D call of TRBD1 is not possible without DNA. CDR1 and CDR2 (germline): ENHRY, SYGVKD. There are 15 residues in the CDR3. CDR3 sequence: CAISERGTFTDTQYF.

The chain recombines TRBV6-5 with TRBJ1-2; the TCRdb D gene call, TRBD1, has no DNA to confirm it. Germline assignment: CDR1 MNHEY and CDR2 SVGAGI. This CDR3 has 13 residues. This CDR3 reads CASMETGGYGYTF.

The genes are TRBV7-8 and TRBJ2-7. Germline lookup yields CDR1 SGHVS and CDR2 FQNEAQ. CDR3 length: 14 amino acids. The chain's CDR3 is CASLLMPNSYEQYF.

This chain uses TRBV28 with TRBJ2-7; with no DNA, the TCRdb D assignment of TRBD1 cannot be verified. Germline V CDR1 and CDR2: MDHEN, SYDVKM. CDR3 length: 16 residues. CDR3: CASSRPKQGISYEQYF.

The chain recombines TRBV9 with TRBJ2-4; as DNA is missing, the TRBD1 call by TCRdb cannot be tested. In germline, CDR1 is SGDLS, CDR2 YYNGEE. The CDR3 totals 13 residues. The CDR3: CASSSGTGNIQYF.

The chain couples TRBV27 to TRBJ2-1; TCRdb's D gene call, TRBD1, goes unchecked for lack of DNA. Germline V lookup: CDR1 MNHEY, CDR2 SMNVEV (reference sequence). The length of the CDR3 is 13 residues. The CDR3 here is CASSRESRNEQFF.

This chain connects TRBV4-2 to TRBJ2-2; the D call of TRBD1 rests on TCRdb alone, since no DNA is present to check it. CDR1 and CDR2 from the germline V gene are LGHNA and YNFKEQ. The CDR3 totals 16 residues. This CDR3 reads CASSFGRGTGAGELFF.

This chain joins TRBV18 and TRBJ2-1; the TCRdb call, TRBD1, lacks DNA for checking. The CDR3 is 12 residues long. The germline gives CDR1 KGHSH, CDR2 LQKENI. The CDR3 sequence is CASSSPGTGGIF.

V is TRBV7-2 and J is TRBJ1-6. CDR3 length: 17 amino acids. Germline CDR1 is SGHTA and CDR2 is FQGNSA. The CDR3 loop is CASSLPGRAGYNSPLHF. The complete variable domain, with remaining parts taken from reference TRBV7-2 and TRBJ1-6, reads GAGVSQSPSNKVTEKGKDVELRCDPISGHTALYWYRQSLGQGLEFLIYFQGNSAPDKSGLPSDRFSAERTGGSVSTLTIQRTQQEDSAVYLCASSLPGRAGYNSPLHFGNGTRLTVT.

The chain is built from TRBV5-1 and TRBJ1-2; the D gene TCRdb calls, TRBD1, cannot be checked with no DNA. Per germline, CDR1 SGHRS and CDR2 YFSETQ. The CDR3 covers 14 residues. The CDR3 sequence is CASSRLSTGYGYTF.

The V gene is TRBV27, the J gene TRBJ1-1; with no DNA, the TCRdb D assignment of TRBD1 cannot be verified. This CDR3 region has 16 residues. CDR1 MNHEY and CDR2 SMNVEV come from the germline V gene (reference sequence). CDR3 in amino acids: CASSPRTGTANTEAFF.